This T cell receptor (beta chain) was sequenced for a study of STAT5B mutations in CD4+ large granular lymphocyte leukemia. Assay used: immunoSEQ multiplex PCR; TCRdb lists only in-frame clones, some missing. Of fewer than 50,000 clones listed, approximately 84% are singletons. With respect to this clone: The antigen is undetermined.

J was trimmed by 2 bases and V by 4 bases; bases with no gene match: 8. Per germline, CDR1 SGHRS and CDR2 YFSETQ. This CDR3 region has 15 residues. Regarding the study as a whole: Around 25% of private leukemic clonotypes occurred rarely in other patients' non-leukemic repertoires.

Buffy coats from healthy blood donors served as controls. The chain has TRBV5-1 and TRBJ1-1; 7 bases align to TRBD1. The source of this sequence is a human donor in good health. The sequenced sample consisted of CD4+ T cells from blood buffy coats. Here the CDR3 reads CASSVGTVVNTEAFF. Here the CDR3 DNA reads TGCGCCAGCAGCGTGGGGACAGTTGTTAACACTGAAGCTTTCTTT.